The present TCR beta chain was sequenced within a study of cytomegalovirus exposure and HLA in healthy donors. Background on the study: An early release of data contained 80 million to 85 million unique TCRs, which came from HLA-typed donors.

Concerning this clone itself: Antigen specificity is unknown.

Broader study findings: In a later analysis, HLA-C alleles had the fewest associated TCRs, DRB1 alleles the most.

The PCR had 60 Vbeta and 13 Jbeta primers. Profiling relied on immunoSEQ multiplex PCR, and the TCRdb table lists in-frame clones only, not all of them. This table holds fewer than 250,000 clones, about nine tenths found once. Germline CDR1 and CDR2: SGDLS and YYNGEE. CDR3 length: 16 residues. Trimming removed 0 bases from V and 6 bases from J, with 16 bases in between. Material: PBMCs. The TCR sequence derives from a boy between 2 and 10 years old in good health and CMV-seronegative. The rearrangement joins TRBV9 to TRBJ1-3; a possible D gene is TRBD1 (6 bases). The CDR3 DNA sequence: TGTGCCAGCAGCGTAGGTCCGGACAGAGGAGAAAACACCATATATTTT. It is translated as CASSVGPDRGENTIYF.